The T cell receptor (beta chain) described here comes from a study of T cell responses to AZD1222 COVID-19 vaccine. Findings and caveats of the study: In all cases, repertoires were sampled only after the peak T cell response.

TCRdb keeps only in-frame clones here, not all; method: immunoSEQ multiplex PCR. Of around 130,000 clones listed, approximately 86% are singletons. On this clone: Its target is unknown.

Sample: peripheral blood, taken on day 0 of AZD1222 vaccination. The TCR comes from an adult in good health.

The CDR3 reads CASSLAAAANTGELFF. The CDR3 DNA sequence: TGTGCCAGCAGCTTAGCGGCGGCCGCGAACACCGGGGAGCTGTTTTTT. This chain connects TRBV7-9 to TRBJ2-2; no clear D. Germline lookup yields CDR1 SEHNR and CDR2 FQNEAQ (reference sequence). The CDR3 sequence is 16 residues long. V gave up 0 bases and J gave up 0 bases, with 8 bases separating them.